The 3 T cell receptor beta chains below all came from one sample that was sequenced in a study of blood T cell repertoires in COVID-19. Generated by immunoSEQ multiplex PCR, the TCRdb table keeps only in-frame clones and is missing some. The table shows tens of thousands of clones, with around 80% occurring only once. The material sequenced was peripheral blood. Every receptor here comes from a woman in her sixties or seventies with acute or convalescent COVID-19.

About this clone: This CDR3 is also generated by other DNA sequences in the sample. This chain joins TRBV5-5 and TRBJ1-2; 9 nucleotides agree with TRBD1. Germline CDR1 is SGHKS and CDR2 is YYEKEE (reference sequence). Trimming at V came to 1 base and at J to 5 bases, leaving 6 bases not matched to a gene. The CDR3 sequence is 15 residues long. The chain's CDR3 is CASSLSADRGYGYTF. The DNA of the CDR3 is TGTGCCAGCAGCTTGTCCGCTGACAGGGGGTATGGCTACACCTTC.

The V and J genes are TRBV27 and TRBJ1-4; 11 nucleotides line up with TRBD1. Germline assignment: CDR1 MNHEY and CDR2 SMNVEV (reference sequence). V shed 0 bases and J 3 bases; nucleotides not matched to a gene: 6. The length of the CDR3 is 18 residues. Here the CDR3 DNA reads TGTGCCAGCAGTTTATCGGGGACAGGGGGATATGCTAATGAAAAACTGTTTTTT. Translated, it gives CASSLSGTGGYANEKLFF.

The rearrangement uses TRBV10-2 and TRBJ2-7; possibly TRBD1 for D (8 bases). Looked up from germline, CDR1 is WSHSY and CDR2 is SAAADI. Trimming stripped 2 bases from V and 3 bases from J, with 14 bases between. The CDR3 is 15 residues long. Here the CDR3 reads CASSESTGGDYEQYV. CDR3 nucleotide sequence: TGCGCCAGCAGTGAGAGCACAGGGGGGGACTACGAGCAGTACGTC.